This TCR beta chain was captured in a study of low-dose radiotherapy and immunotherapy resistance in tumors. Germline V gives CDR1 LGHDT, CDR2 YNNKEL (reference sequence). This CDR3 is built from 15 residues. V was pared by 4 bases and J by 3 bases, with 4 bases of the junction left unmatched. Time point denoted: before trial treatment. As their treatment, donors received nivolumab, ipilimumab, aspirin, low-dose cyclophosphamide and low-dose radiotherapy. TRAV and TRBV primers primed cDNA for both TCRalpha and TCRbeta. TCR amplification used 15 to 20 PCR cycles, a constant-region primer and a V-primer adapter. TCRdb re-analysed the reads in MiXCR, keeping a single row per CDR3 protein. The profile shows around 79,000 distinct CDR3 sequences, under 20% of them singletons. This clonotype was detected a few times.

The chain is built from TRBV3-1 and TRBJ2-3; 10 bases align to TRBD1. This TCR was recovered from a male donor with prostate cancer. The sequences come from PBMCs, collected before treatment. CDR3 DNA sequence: TGTGCCAGCAGCCTCCGGACAGGGGGGACAGATACGCAGTATTTT. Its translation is CASSLRTGGTDTQYF.